The entry below describes one T cell receptor (beta chain). The time point was: blood 2 weeks post-SBRT. The treatment was: 15 Gy SBRT to primary tumor, nephrectomy 4 weeks later. This record comes from a study of radiation and T cells in renal cell carcinoma. Data came from immunoSEQ multiplex PCR; TCRdb stores just in-frame clones and leaves some out. This table holds more than 150,000 clones, roughly 90% found once. This sequence was found in a woman in her 50s with renal cell carcinoma. The source material was blood, sampled from a patient whose treatment included radiotherapy and nephrectomy.

CDR3 residues: CASRPPGQGSQHF. The CDR3 DNA follows: TGTGCAAGTCGCCCGCCCGGACAGGGGTCCCAGCATTTT. This chain links TRBV12-2 with TRBJ1-5; the table names TRBD1, a call not compared with the DNA. TRBV12-2 constitutes a pseudogene. CDR3 length: 13 residues.